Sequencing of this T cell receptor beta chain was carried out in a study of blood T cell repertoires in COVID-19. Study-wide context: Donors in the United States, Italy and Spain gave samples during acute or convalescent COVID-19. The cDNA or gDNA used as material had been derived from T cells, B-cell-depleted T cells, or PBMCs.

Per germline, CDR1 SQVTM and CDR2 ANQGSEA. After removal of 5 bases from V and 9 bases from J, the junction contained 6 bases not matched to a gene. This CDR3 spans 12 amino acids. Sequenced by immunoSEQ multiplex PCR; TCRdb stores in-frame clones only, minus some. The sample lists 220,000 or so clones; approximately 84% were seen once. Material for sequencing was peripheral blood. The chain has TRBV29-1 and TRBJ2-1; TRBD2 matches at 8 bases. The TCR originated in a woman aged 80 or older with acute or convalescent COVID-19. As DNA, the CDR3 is TGCAGCGTTCGACGGGAGGGTAGTGAGCAGTTCTTC. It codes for CSVRREGSEQFF.